This section outlines one TCR beta chain sequence together with its context. From approximately 0.5 ug of total RNA, TCR beta-specific cDNA was reverse-transcribed using a constant-region primer. Amplification in three nested multiplex PCR rounds with slightly modified ARM-PCR gave rise to TCR beta libraries. TCRdb re-derived calls from the multiplex PCR reads in MiXCR, one entry per CDR3 protein. Of fewer than 350,000 distinct CDR3 sequences listed, more than 55% are singletons. The entry originates in a study of tumor-infiltrating lymphocytes in primary liver carcinoma. RNA was extracted from whole blood without cell sorting, alongside germline DNA. The clonotype was recovered from a man in his forties with primary liver carcinoma and hepatitis B virus infection. The material sequenced was peripheral blood.

CDR3 sequence reads: CAWTGLVSYNEQFF. The CDR3 region has the DNA TGTGCCTGGACGGGACTAGTCTCCTACAATGAGCAGTTCTTC. The J gene is TRBJ2-1, the V gene TRBV30; 8 bases fit TRBD2. After removal of 4 bases from V and 0 bases from J, the junction contained 2 bases not matched to a gene. Germline V gene lookup returns CDR1 GTSNPN and CDR2 SVGIG (reference sequence). There are 14 residues in the CDR3. The full variable domain, with the rest looked up from reference TRBV30 and TRBJ2-1, is SQTIHQWPATLVQPVGSPLSLECTVEGTSNPNLYWYRQAAGRGLQLLFYSVGIGQISSEVPQNLSASRPQDRQFILSSKKLLLSDSGFYLCAWTGLVSYNEQFFGPGTRLTVL.